This T cell receptor (beta chain) appears in the sequencing data of a study of blood T cell repertoires in COVID-19. Study at large: Collection of acute and convalescent COVID-19 samples took place in the United States, Italy and Spain. Sources were T cells, B-cell-depleted T cells, or PBMCs; the material itself was cDNA or gDNA.

The germline gives CDR1 SGHRS, CDR2 YFSETQ. This CDR3 comprises 11 residues. Trimming stripped 4 bases from V and 10 bases from J, with 9 bases between. Authors' analysis steps: Estimated nucleated cell counts came from reference gene primer amplification. Method: immunoSEQ multiplex PCR; TCRdb's copy keeps in-frame clones and lacks some. The V and J calls and clone size were taken over from that table, and D and trimming were inferred from the DNA. The table includes 55,000 to 70,000 clones, 85% to 90% detected once. Material for sequencing was peripheral blood. The gene calls are TRBV5-1 and TRBJ2-1; D is ambiguous. This clonotype was obtained from a man between 65 and 85 years old with acute or convalescent COVID-19. The CDR3 here is CASSGNSEQFF. CDR3 nucleotide sequence: TGCGCCAGCAGCGGTAACAGCGAGCAGTTCTTC.